Each of the 19 T cell receptor beta chains below was sequenced from the same sample in a study of T-cell memory formation after mild COVID-19. TCRdb re-derived calls from the 5' RACE reads in MiXCR, one entry per CDR3 protein. The data show roughly 480,000 distinct CDR3 sequences, around 27% seen once. Sequenced material: PBMCs or a T cell subset sorted from them (not recorded which). The source is an adult woman who had mild COVID-19 (a few samples of this study predate the infection). Cell type and time point are not known.

This clonotype has only a few counts. The chain uses TRBV7-9 and TRBJ2-7, with TRBD2 matching over 8 bases. Losses at the gene ends were 8 bases for V and 5 bases for J; bases not matched to a gene: 5. The germline CDR1 and CDR2 sequences are SEHNR and FQNEAQ (reference sequence). This CDR3 contains 12 residues. The CDR3 region is CASGRAGDEQYF. The CDR3 DNA sequence: TGTGCCAGCGGGCGAGCGGGGGACGAGCAGTACTTC.

The chain has TRBV29-1 and TRBJ1-1, with D maybe TRBD1 (6 bases). The germline V gene has CDR1 SQVTM and CDR2 ANQGSEA. The CDR3 runs 12 residues. V lost 7 bases and J lost 5, with 14 bases in between. This chain's CDR3 is CSATGFGTEAFF. The CDR3 nucleotides are TGCAGCGCGACAGGTTTTGGAACTGAAGCTTTCTTT.

This clonotype was picked up a small number of times. The rearrangement links TRBV21-1 to TRBJ1-1; the table's D gene call, TRBD1, was not cross checked with the DNA. TRBV21-1 corresponds to a pseudogene. The CDR3 spans 13 residues. CDR3 nucleotides: TGTGCCAGCACTCTCCAGGGGAACACTGAAGCTTTCTTT. Its protein is CASTLQGNTEAFF.

This chain connects TRBV12-3 or TRBV12-4 to TRBJ2-5, with 9 bases fitting TRBD2. The CDR3 length is 13 residues. With 3 bases clipped from V and 9 bases from J, the junction kept 5 bases outside the gene matches. CDR3 nucleotide sequence: TGTGCCAGCAGTTTCTCAGCGGGGGGTCCCCAGTACTTC. Amino acid sequence: CASSFSAGGPQYF.

V is TRBV2 and J is TRBJ2-3; D not certain. With 4 bases removed from V and 4 bases from J, the gap between germline ends came to 9 bases. CDR3 length: 13 amino acids. Germline V CDR1 and CDR2: SNHLY, FYNNEI. CDR3 amino acids: CASSGLSSDTQYF. DNA of the CDR3: TGTGCCAGCAGTGGCCTCAGCTCAGATACGCAGTATTTT.

This clonotype was seen more than once but under ten times. CDR3 loop: CASSEYGREARNTGELFF. Here the CDR3 DNA reads TGTGCCAGCAGTGAATATGGTAGGGAAGCGCGGAACACCGGGGAGCTGTTTTTT. J is TRBJ2-2 and V is TRBV25-1; D is unclear. This CDR3 has 18 residues. Germline V gene lookup returns CDR1 MGHDK and CDR2 SYGVNS. Trimming cost V 0 bases and J 1 base, with 15 bases left between them.

The chain joins TRBV5-1 to TRBJ1-3, with D unresolved. The germline gives CDR1 SGHRS, CDR2 YFSETQ. This CDR3 has 14 residues. V was shortened by 0 bases and J by 3 bases, with 7 bases between the two germline ends. In nucleotides, the CDR3 is TGCGCCAGCAGCTTGGGGTCAATTGGAAACACCATATATTTT. Translation: CASSLGSIGNTIYF.

The table lists this clonotype with a few counts. The chain recombines TRBV7-9 with TRBJ1-6; 8 bases align to TRBD1. CDR1 SEHNR and CDR2 FQNEAQ come from the germline V gene (reference sequence). The CDR3 sequence is 15 residues long. V lost 4 bases and J lost 7; bases outside the gene matches: 6. CDR3 loop: CASSSLGQGNSPLHF. The CDR3 DNA sequence: TGTGCCAGCAGCTCATTAGGACAGGGAAATTCACCCCTCCACTTT. Full variable domain (missing parts from reference TRBV7-9 and TRBJ1-6): DTGVSQNPRHKITKRGQNVTFRCDPISEHNRLYWYRQTLGQGPEFLTYFQNEAQLEKSRLLSDRFSAERPKGSFSTLEIQRTEQGDSAMYLCASSSLGQGNSPLHFGNGTRLTVT.

This clonotype was found a few times. The chain has TRBV24-1 and TRBJ2-1, with TRBD2 identical over 8 bases. The CDR3 sequence is 14 residues long. V was pared by 7 bases and J by 6 bases, with 7 bases of the junction left unmatched. Germline V gene lookup returns CDR1 KGHDR and CDR2 SFDVKD. The CDR3 region has the DNA TGTGCCACCAGGTCTAACGGGAGGGCCAATGAGCAGTTCTTC. It specifies CATRSNGRANEQFF.

The rearrangement uses TRBV4-3 and TRBJ2-2; D is perhaps TRBD2 (5 bases). V gave up 2 bases and J gave up 4 bases, with 11 bases separating them. This CDR3 spans 15 amino acids. The germline V gene has CDR1 LGHNA and CDR2 YSLEER. The CDR3 nucleotides read TGCGCCAGCAGCCAAAAGGATGGAGGCACCGGGGAGCTGTTTTTT. This gives the protein CASSQKDGGTGELFF.

The chain is built from TRBV24-1 and TRBJ2-2; no reliable D call. The V end lost 2 bases, the J end lost 2 bases, and 11 bases lay between the germline ends. This CDR3 contains 16 residues. The germline CDR1 and CDR2 sequences are KGHDR and SFDVKD. The CDR3 here is CATSDYSPSNTGELFF. The CDR3 DNA sequence: TGTGCCACCAGTGATTATTCGCCATCTAACACCGGGGAGCTGTTTTTT.

The chain couples TRBV19 to TRBJ2-1; 11 nucleotides match TRBD1. The CDR3 extends over 18 amino acids. CDR1 is LNHDA, CDR2 SQIVND, per germline (reference sequence). The V and J ends lost 5 bases and 6 bases, in that order; junction bases with no gene match: 15. The CDR3 DNA follows: TGTGCCAGTAGTTCAATAAGGCCGGGGACAGGGGGTCTCAATGAGCAGTTCTTC. Its translation is CASSSIRPGTGGLNEQFF.

V is TRBV6-6 and J is TRBJ2-7; D gene ambiguous. Trimming cost V 4 bases and J 5 bases, with 18 bases left between them. The CDR3 totals 15 residues. Germline V gives CDR1 MNHNY, CDR2 SVGAGI (reference sequence). The CDR3 sequence is CASSFPGPARNEQYF. The CDR3 DNA follows: TGTGCCAGCAGTTTCCCGGGTCCCGCGAGGAACGAGCAGTACTTC.

J is TRBJ2-3 and V is TRBV5-4; D gene unclear. The CDR3 spans 13 residues. The germline V gene has CDR1 SGHNT and CDR2 YYREEE (reference sequence). V was clipped by 3 bases and J by 3 bases, with 8 bases between them. The CDR3 reads CASSSAVTDTQYF. CDR3 in DNA: TGTGCCAGCAGCTCGGCCGTTACAGATACGCAGTATTTT.

This clonotype was seen a few times. The rearrangement uses TRBV29-1 and TRBJ1-1; D not certain. V lost 0 bases, J lost 0 bases, and 5 bases lay in between. In germline, CDR1 is SQVTM, CDR2 ANQGSEA. CDR3 length: 13 residues. The CDR3 region has the DNA TGCAGCGTTGAAGAGACCGTGAACACTGAAGCTTTCTTT. Protein: CSVEETVNTEAFF.

The rearrangement links TRBV4-2 to TRBJ2-2; 8 positions agree with TRBD2. Germline CDR1 is LGHNA and CDR2 is YNFKEQ. V lost 2 bases and J lost 1; bases outside the gene matches: 6. This CDR3 is 17 amino acids long. The CDR3 DNA reads as TGTGCCAGCAGCCAACCCCCGGGACTAGAGAACACCGGGGAGCTGTTTTTT. Protein: CASSQPPGLENTGELFF.

This clonotype was recorded a few times. The CDR3 bases are TGTGCCAGCACCCCGGGACAGGGAGGTCGAGAGACCCAGTACTTC. Translation gives CASTPGQGGRETQYF. The chain employs TRBV7-2 and TRBJ2-5, with 9 bases identical to TRBD1. Germline V gene lookup returns CDR1 SGHTA and CDR2 FQGNSA. Trimming cost V 7 bases and J 4 bases; bases outside gene matches: 10. This CDR3 region has 15 residues.

The chain has TRBV28 and TRBJ2-7, with 7 positions matching TRBD1. This CDR3 is 13 amino acids long. Trimming took 7 bases from V and 6 from J; bases not matched to a gene: 9. The germline gives CDR1 MDHEN, CDR2 SYDVKM. In DNA, the CDR3 is TGTGCCAGCAACGCTGACAGGGCGCCCGAGCAGTACTTC. As protein: CASNADRAPEQYF.

In its sample, this clonotype was seen once. Germline and junction disagree at one end, which may indicate a read error. V usage is TRBV5-4 and J usage is TRBJ2-3; maybe TRBD2 (6 bases). This CDR3 comprises 16 residues. Germline lookup yields CDR1 SGHNT and CDR2 YYREEE (reference sequence). This CDR3 reads CASTLNKGLGTDTQYF. CDR3 sequence (DNA): TGTGCCAGCACCTTGAATAAGGGACTCGGCACAGATACGCAGTATTTT.